This T cell receptor beta chain appears in the sequencing data of a study of beta chain features in type 1 diabetes. Study information: All samples combined gave around 100,000,000 sorted cells for examination. Study-level results: A greater similarity of naive, central memory and Treg TCRB repertoires was seen among patients than among healthy donors. A potential PCR bias toward shorter templates would be equal in patient and control samples.

This clone has just a few counts. The antigen remains unidentified. This CDR3 comprises 15 residues. V lost 2 bases to trimming and J lost 12 bases; unmatched junction nucleotides: 12. The germline CDR1 and CDR2 sequences are SGHAT and FQNNGV. Since all of the isolated RNA was reverse transcribed, expressed TCRB transcripts were what got sequenced. Naive, central memory and regulatory T cell samples yielded about 3.9 million reads on average. Method: immunoSEQ multiplex PCR; TCRdb's copy keeps in-frame clones and lacks some. The repertoire holds 130,000 to 150,000 clones, with about 10% as singletons. The sample consisted of naive CD4+ T cells from blood. This TCR came from a man younger than 35 in good health. V usage is TRBV11-2 and J usage is TRBJ2-1; 8 bases are a match to TRBD2. The CDR3 DNA sequence: TGTGCCAGCAGCTTAATGGGGACTAGTTCTTTGGCGCAGTTCTTC. Its protein product is CASSLMGTSSLAQFF.